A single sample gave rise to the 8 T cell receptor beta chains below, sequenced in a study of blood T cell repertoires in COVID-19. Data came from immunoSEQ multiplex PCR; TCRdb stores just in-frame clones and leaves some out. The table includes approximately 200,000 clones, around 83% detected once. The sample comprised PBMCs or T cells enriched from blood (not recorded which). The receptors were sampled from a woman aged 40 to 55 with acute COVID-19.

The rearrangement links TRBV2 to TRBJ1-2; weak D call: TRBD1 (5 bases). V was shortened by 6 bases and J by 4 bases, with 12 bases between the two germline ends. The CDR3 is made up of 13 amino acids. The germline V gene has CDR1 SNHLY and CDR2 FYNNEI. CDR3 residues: CASSSAGGYGYTF. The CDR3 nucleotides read TGTGCCAGCAGCTCGGCGGGGGGCTATGGCTACACCTTC. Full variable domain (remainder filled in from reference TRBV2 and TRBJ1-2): EPEVTQTPSHQVTQMGQEVILRCVPISNHLYFYWYRQILGQKVEFLVSFYNNEISEKSEIFDDQFSVERPDGSNFTLKIRSTKLEDSAMYFCASSSAGGYGYTFGSGTRLTVV.

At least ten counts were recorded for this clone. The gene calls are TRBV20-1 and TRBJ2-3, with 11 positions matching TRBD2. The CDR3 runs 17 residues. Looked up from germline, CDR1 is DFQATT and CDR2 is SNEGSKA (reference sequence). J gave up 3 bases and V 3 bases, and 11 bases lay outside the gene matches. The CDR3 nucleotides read TGCAGTGCTAGTCCCACCCTGCTAGCGGGAGGAACAGATACGCAGTATTTT. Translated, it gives CSASPTLLAGGTDTQYF.

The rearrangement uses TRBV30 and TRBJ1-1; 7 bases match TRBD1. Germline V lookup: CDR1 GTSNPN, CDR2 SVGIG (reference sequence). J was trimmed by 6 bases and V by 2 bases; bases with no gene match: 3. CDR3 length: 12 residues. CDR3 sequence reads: CAWSKGAAEAFF. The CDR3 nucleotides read TGTGCCTGGAGTAAGGGGGCGGCTGAAGCTTTCTTT.

The CDR3 coding sequence is TGTGCCAGCAGTTACTCGAAACTACCAAGGAATGAGCAGTTCTTC. Protein sequence: CASSYSKLPRNEQFF. The V gene is TRBV6-2 or TRBV6-3, the J gene TRBJ2-1, with D unresolved. Trimming shortened V by 0 bases and J by 7 bases, and 13 bases separated the two germline ends. Per the germline V gene, CDR1 is MNHEY and CDR2 is SVGEGT. The CDR3 has 15 residues.

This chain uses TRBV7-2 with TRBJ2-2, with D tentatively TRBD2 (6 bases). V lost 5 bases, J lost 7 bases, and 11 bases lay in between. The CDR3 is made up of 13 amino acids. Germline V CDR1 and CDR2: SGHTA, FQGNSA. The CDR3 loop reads CASSLLAIGELFF. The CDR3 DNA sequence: TGTGCCAGCAGCCTCCTAGCGATCGGGGAGCTGTTTTTT.

CDR3 amino acids: CASSRRYIGSSAEAFF. CDR3 in DNA: TGTGCCAGCAGCCGTCGTTATATCGGTTCGTCCGCTGAAGCTTTCTTT. This rearrangement joins TRBV7-2 to TRBJ1-1; unclear D gene. The CDR3 is 16 residues long. CDR1 and CDR2 from the germline V gene are SGHTA and FQGNSA. V lost 5 bases and J lost 6, with 22 bases in between.

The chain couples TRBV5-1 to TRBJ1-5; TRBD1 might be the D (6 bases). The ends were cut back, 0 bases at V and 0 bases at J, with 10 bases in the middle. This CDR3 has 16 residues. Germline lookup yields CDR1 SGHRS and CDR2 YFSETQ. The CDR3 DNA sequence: TGCGCCAGCAGCTTGGGGTACAGGGCTAGCAATCAGCCCCAGCATTTT. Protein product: CASSLGYRASNQPQHF.

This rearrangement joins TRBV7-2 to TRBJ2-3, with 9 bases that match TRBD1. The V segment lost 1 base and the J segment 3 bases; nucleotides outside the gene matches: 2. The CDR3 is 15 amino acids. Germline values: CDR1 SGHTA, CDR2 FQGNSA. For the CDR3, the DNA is TGTGCCAGCAGCTTAGTACAGGGGGCTACAGATACGCAGTATTTT. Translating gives CASSLVQGATDTQYF.